A selection of T cell receptor beta chains follows, all from one sample in a study of blood T cell repertoires in COVID-19. TCRdb's table, derived via immunoSEQ multiplex PCR, lists solely in-frame clones and lacks some. The table includes more than 150,000 clones, around 90% detected once. The sample was peripheral blood. These receptors all come from a man aged 40-55 years with active or convalescent COVID-19. CDR3s include the opening cysteine and the closing phenylalanine or tryptophan. A D gene is named only where the DNA matches it firmly. The size entry is marked missing in some rows and otherwise reads once, few, many or a size class.

size,V,J,D,CDR3,DNA
.,TRBV30,TRBJ1-2,.,CAWSVTAGDGYTF,TGTGCCTGGAGTGTTACGGCGGGGGATGGCTACACCTTC
.,TRBV4-3,TRBJ1-2,.,CASSQDRLSYGYTF,TGCGCCAGCAGCCAAGACAGACTGTCTTATGGCTACACCTTC
.,TRBV4-1,TRBJ2-7,.,CASSQDPQLSYEQYF,TGCGCCAGCAGCCAAGATCCACAGCTCTCCTACGAGCAGTACTTC
.,TRBV5-5,TRBJ2-6,TRBD1,CASSLGTGDGANVLTF,TGTGCCAGCAGCTTGGGGACAGGGGATGGGGCCAACGTCCTGACTTTC
.,TRBV7-9,TRBJ2-7,TRBD1,CASSSRTGTYEQYF,TGTGCCAGCAGCTCGCGGACAGGGACCTACGAGCAGTACTTC
.,TRBV23-1,TRBJ2-7,.,CASRDGQSYEQYF,TGCGCCAGCAGGGACGGACAATCCTACGAGCAGTACTTC
.,TRBV28,TRBJ2-7,.,CASTLQGGGARGEQYF,TGTGCCAGCACTCTCCAAGGTGGGGGGGCGCGTGGCGAGCAGTACTTC
.,TRBV30,TRBJ2-7,.,CASDTGDYEQYF,TGTGCCTCGGACACGGGTGACTACGAGCAGTACTTC
.,TRBV6-1,TRBJ1-2,.,CASSEPTADYGYTF,TGTGCCAGCAGTGAGCCCACAGCGGACTATGGCTACACCTTC
.,TRBV7-9,TRBJ1-6,.,CATRPGVSYNSPLHF,TGTGCCACCCGTCCGGGGGTATCCTATAATTCACCCCTCCACTTT
.,TRBV2,TRBJ1-5,.,CASNQDYSNQPQHF,TGTGCCAGCAACCAGGATTATAGCAATCAGCCCCAGCATTTT
.,TRBV28,TRBJ1-4,.,CASRWGGDEKLFF,TGTGCCAGCCGCTGGGGGGGGGATGAAAAACTGTTTTTT
.,TRBV4-1,TRBJ2-5,.,CASSQELLGGGAGETQYF,TGCGCCAGCAGCCAGGAGCTTCTTGGTGGGGGGGCCGGGGAGACCCAGTACTTC
.,TRBV19,TRBJ2-7,.,CASSNEGGYEQYF,TGTGCCAGTAGTAACGAGGGGGGGTACGAGCAGTACTTC
few,TRBV28,TRBJ1-2,TRBD1,CASSSDRGFYGYTF,TGTGCCAGCAGTTCAGACAGGGGGTTCTATGGCTACACCTTC
.,TRBV7-9,TRBJ1-6,.,CASSMRGNVGSPLHF,TGTGCCAGCAGTATGCGGGGGAACGTTGGTTCACCCCTCCACTTT
.,TRBV7-8,TRBJ1-2,TRBD1,CASSLQGARGYTF,TGTGCCAGCAGCTTACAGGGGGCACGTGGCTACACCTTC
.,TRBV6-5,TRBJ1-1,TRBD1,CASSSTDRGNTEAFF,TGTGCCAGCAGTTCTACGGACAGGGGGAACACTGAAGCTTTCTTT
.,TRBV12-3/TRBV12-4,TRBJ1-2,TRBD1,CASSPTGAGYTF,TGTGCCAGCAGCCCGACAGGGGCTGGCTACACCTTC
.,TRBV18,TRBJ1-2,.,CASSPATGRVGGYTF,TGTGCCAGCTCACCAGCAACGGGGAGGGTCGGGGGCTACACCTTC
once,TRBV24-1,TRBJ1-2,.,CATSDLNRNYGYTF,TGTGCCACCAGTGATTTAAACAGAAACTATGGCTACACCTTC
.,TRBV28,TRBJ1-1,.,CASSFSLPEAFF,TGTGCCAGCAGTTTCAGTCTTCCGGAAGCTTTCTTT
.,TRBV5-1,TRBJ2-3,.,CASSGAPTGRSDTQYF,TGCGCCAGCAGCGGGGCCCCGACAGGGAGGTCAGATACGCAGTATTTT
.,TRBV9,TRBJ1-2,TRBD1,CASSVGPDRGPDGYTF,TGTGCCAGCAGCGTAGGCCCCGACAGGGGGCCTGATGGCTACACCTTC
once,TRBV2,TRBJ1-1,.,CANILREDMDAFF,TGTGCCAACATACTTCGCGAGGACATGGACGCTTTCTTT
.,TRBV6-2/TRBV6-3,TRBJ2-2,TRBD2,CASSGLAGGQDTGELFF,TGTGCCAGCAGTGGACTAGCGGGGGGGCAAGACACCGGGGAGCTGTTTTTT
.,TRBV24-1,TRBJ2-1,.,CATSVGINNEQFF,TGTGCCACCAGTGTCGGGATCAATAATGAGCAGTTCTTC
.,TRBV29-1,TRBJ2-1,.,CSVGPTVASEQFF,TGCAGCGTTGGGCCGACTGTCGCGTCAGAGCAGTTCTTC
few,TRBV19,TRBJ1-1,.,CASSIGTARPMNTEAFF,TGTGCCAGTAGTATAGGGACAGCCCGGCCAATGAACACTGAAGCTTTCTTT
once,TRBV5-4,TRBJ2-6,TRBD2,CASSLGTRAGANVLTF,TGTGCCAGCAGCTTGGGGACTAGGGCTGGGGCCAACGTCCTGACTTTC
.,TRBV7-6,TRBJ2-7,.,CASSLTNRASEQYF,TGTGCCAGCAGCTTAACGAACAGGGCGTCCGAGCAGTACTTC
.,TRBV3-1/TRBV3-2,TRBJ1-2,TRBD1,CASSQAGGYGYTF,TGTGCCAGCAGCCAAGCAGGGGGCTATGGCTACACCTTC
.,TRBV6-6,TRBJ2-2,TRBD1,CASSPKGQGSGELFF,TGTGCCAGCAGCCCCAAGGGACAGGGGTCCGGGGAGCTGTTTTTT
few,TRBV6-4,TRBJ2-5,.,CASSEIAAGTQYF,TGTGCCAGCAGTGAGATAGCGGCGGGGACCCAGTACTTC
.,TRBV28,TRBJ1-1,.,CASRQRRGNTEAFF,TGTGCCAGCAGGCAGAGAAGGGGGAACACTGAAGCTTTCTTT
.,TRBV5-1,TRBJ2-7,TRBD1,CASSWTGTDYEQYF,TGCGCCAGCAGTTGGACCGGGACAGACTACGAGCAGTACTTC
.,TRBV5-5,TRBJ1-1,.,CASSLVGSEAFF,TGTGCCAGCAGCTTGGTGGGCAGTGAAGCTTTCTTT
.,TRBV29-1,TRBJ1-1,TRBD1,CSVVRGGIEAFF,TGCAGCGTTGTAAGAGGGGGCATTGAAGCTTTCTTT
.,TRBV20-1,TRBJ1-6,.,CSASKVTGKNSPLHF,TGCAGTGCTAGTAAAGTCACAGGCAAAAATTCACCCCTCCACTTT